Listed here are 6 T cell receptor beta chains from one sample, sequenced in a study of blood T cell repertoires in COVID-19 (dated by TCRdb to 2018 to 2021). Receptor amplification or capture employed the immunoSEQ multiplex PCR assay. In its TCRdb copy, this immuneACCESS table keeps in-frame sequences only and misses some clones. Where compared with another copy, unresolved V genes explain less than half of these, and the others have no known cause. This sample is represented by 200,000 to 250,000 clones; roughly 80% of them were singletons. The ten biggest clones cover less than 7% of the sample. The sequenced material came from peripheral blood. The receptors here all came from a woman in her sixties or seventies with acute or convalescent COVID-19.

V and J are TRBV2 and TRBJ2-7, with 12 bases that match TRBD2. The CDR3 is 15 amino acids. In germline, CDR1 is SNHLY, CDR2 FYNNEI. V gave up 5 bases and J gave up 5 bases; unmatched junction bases: 7. The CDR3 nucleotides are TGTGCCAGCAGTCAAACTAGCGGGAGGTTGGACGAGCAGTACTTC. It yields the protein CASSQTSGRLDEQYF.

The CDR3 DNA follows: TGTGCCAGCACTTCGGACAGGGCCTCCTACGAGCAGTACTTC. Its protein product is CASTSDRASYEQYF. The genes are TRBV7-2 and TRBJ2-7; 8 nucleotides line up with TRBD1. V lost 7 bases and J lost 0; bases outside the gene matches: 5. CDR1 SGHTA and CDR2 FQGNSA come from the germline V gene. This CDR3 has 14 amino acids.

CDR3 in DNA: TGTGCCAGCAGCTCCCGGGAGGGCGGGTACACTGAAGCTTTCTTT. This encodes CASSSREGGYTEAFF. V is TRBV7-8 and J is TRBJ1-1, with D unresolved. This CDR3 is built from 15 residues. V gave up 4 bases and J gave up 3 bases, with 15 bases separating them. Germline V CDR1 and CDR2: SGHVS, FQNEAQ.

The J gene is TRBJ1-3, the V gene TRBV7-6; weak D call: TRBD1 (5 bases). This CDR3 contains 15 residues. V gave up 5 bases and J gave up 0 bases, with 11 bases separating them. Looked up from germline, CDR1 is SGHVS and CDR2 is FNYEAQ. CDR3 in DNA: TGTGCCAGCAGCCCCCGACAGAGCTCTGGAAACACCATATATTTT. Amino acid sequence: CASSPRQSSGNTIYF.

This CDR3 is CASSLTVFGEQYF. The CDR3 bases are TGTGCCAGCAGCTTAACAGTTTTTGGCGAGCAGTACTTC. This chain joins TRBV11-2 and TRBJ2-7; D not certain. Per the germline V gene, CDR1 is SGHAT and CDR2 is FQNNGV. The germline V and J ends were trimmed by 2 bases and 6 bases, with 11 bases remaining between them. There are 13 residues in the CDR3. Supplemented by reference TRBV11-2 and TRBJ2-7, the full variable domain reads EAGVAQSPRYKIIEKRQSVAFWCNPISGHATLYWYQQILGQGPKLLIQFQNNGVVDDSQLPKDRFSAERLKGVDSTLKIQPAKLEDSAVYLCASSLTVFGEQYFGPGTRLTVT.

V and J are TRBV6-5 and TRBJ1-2; 8 positions agree with TRBD1. There are 13 residues in the CDR3. Germline CDR1 is MNHEY and CDR2 is SVGAGI. V dropped 6 bases and J dropped 5; count of bases not matched to a gene: 5. This CDR3 is CASSYDRGYGYTF. The CDR3 bases are TGTGCCAGCAGCTACGACAGGGGTTATGGCTACACCTTC.